This T cell receptor (beta chain) stems from a study of blood T cells in healthy people across ages. Only a few counts were recorded for this clonotype. A much larger clone lies one base from this, so it may be a read error. Combining a sample-barcoded 5' primer with a J-beta primer mix, a second PCR ran for roughly 7 to 12 cycles. TCRdb passed the 5' RACE reads through MiXCR, listing each CDR3 protein once. The sample gives 550,000 to 650,000 distinct CDR3 sequences, 25% to 35% of which show up once; approximately 14% is in the top ten. This CDR3 has 15 residues. Germline CDR1 is SGHVS and CDR2 is FQNEAQ.

Sequencing was performed on blood. The gene calls are TRBV7-8 and TRBJ2-1; 8 bases line up with TRBD2. The J call is in doubt because the DNA end fits TRBJ2-7 better. The sequence came from a woman aged 80 or older in good health. The DNA for the CDR3 is TGTGCCAGCAGCAAGAGCGGGGGCCTCTACAATGAGCAGTACTTC. As protein: CASSKSGGLYNEQYF.